Given below is one TCR beta chain in context. Its antigen is not known. The sample is drawn from a study of shared clonotypes between healthy human individuals. Study information: Aged 18 to 49, the donors were a couple of women and a few men.

Both subsets, CD45RA+ naive and CD45RA-negative memory, were split from the CD4+ cells. Sequenced by immunoSEQ multiplex PCR; TCRdb stores in-frame clones only, minus some. This table has approximately 1,500,000 clones, 95% to 99% appearing once. Study-level results: A small donor pool kept down the genetic and exposure-history diversity that was represented. Relative to clonotypes present in all four donors, those not shared had lower generation probabilities.

This CDR3 is 15 amino acids long. With 3 bases removed from V and 2 bases from J, the gap between germline ends came to 13 bases. Germline assignment: CDR1 MNHNS and CDR2 SASEGT. The chain is built from TRBV6-1 and TRBJ1-2; no firm D call. The sequence came from a man aged 25-40 years in good health. Source material: naive CD4+ T cells sorted from blood. Subset meaning: CD45RA+ positively selected. The CDR3 nucleotides read TGTGCCAGCAGTGATTCCGGCCGATTAAACTATGGCTACACCTTC. Translating gives CASSDSGRLNYGYTF.